The present TCR beta chain was sequenced within a study of blood T cell repertoires in COVID-19. Turning to the study itself: PBMCs, B-cell-depleted T cells, or T cells were the source of the cDNA or gDNA that made up the material.

Methods used by the authors: Amplified reference gene primers provided the basis for estimating nucleated cell counts. Some clones are missing from TCRdb's copy, which holds only in-frame ones; the method was immunoSEQ multiplex PCR. V and J calls and clone size are as listed in that table; D and trimming were resolved from the DNA. Of around 66,000 clones in the sample, around 80% are singletons; the top ten hold 9% to 10%. CDR1 is MNHNS and CDR2 is SASEGT in the germline V gene. The CDR3 consists of 13 residues. V was trimmed by 1 base and J by 5 bases, leaving 9 bases between them. The TCR sequence derives from a human donor in a cohort sampled during active COVID-19. Input material: peripheral blood. This rearrangement joins TRBV6-1 to TRBJ2-7; D may be TRBD2 (5 bases). The CDR3 coding sequence is TGTGCCAGCAGTGAAGGAGGGAACGACGAGCAGTACTTC. Encoded protein: CASSEGGNDEQYF.